This TCR beta chain was captured in a study of blood T cell repertoires in COVID-19. About the study: Spain, Italy and the United States supplied samples that represented acute and convalescent COVID-19. The analysed material was cDNA or gDNA that came from T cells, B-cell-depleted T cells, or PBMCs.

In the study's own analysis: Amplification of reference gene primers was used by the study to estimate nucleated cell counts. Data came from immunoSEQ multiplex PCR; TCRdb stores just in-frame clones and leaves some out. V, J and clone size are those of that table, while D and trimming were read from the DNA. Of some 250,000 clones listed, 70% to 90% are singletons. This clone was picked up one time. Germline V gives CDR1 SGDLS, CDR2 YYNGEE. The CDR3 sequence is 17 residues long. V shed 0 bases and J 1 base; nucleotides not matched to a gene: 5. The source material was peripheral blood. The chain employs TRBV9 and TRBJ2-2; 8 bases fit TRBD1. This receptor was taken from a woman in her 40s who had recovered from COVID-19. The CDR3: CASSVVGTGKNTGELFF. DNA for the CDR3: TGTGCCAGCAGCGTAGTTGGGACAGGCAAGAACACCGGGGAGCTGTTTTTT.